This T cell receptor beta chain was sequenced in a study of T cell responses to AZD1222 COVID-19 vaccine. Study context: Second doses that came at about 4 or about 12 weeks were put together. Study observations and caveats: Regions left unmutated in variants are reportedly the target of nearly half of spike-specific TCRs. Clonal diversity was possibly underestimated, and the donors were mostly white British, with more females. It was only six AZD1222 recipients who were seropositive at baseline.

Assay used: immunoSEQ multiplex PCR; TCRdb lists only in-frame clones, some missing. This table holds approximately 110,000 clones, roughly 91% found once. As concerns this clone: Its antigen is not identified.

V lost 7 bases and J lost 2; bases outside the gene matches: 3. CDR1 is SNHLY, CDR2 FYNNEI, per germline. This CDR3 is built from 13 residues. This sequence joins TRBV2 and TRBJ2-7; 9 bases map to TRBD2. Material: peripheral blood, obtained on day 0 of AZD1222 vaccination. The TCR was taken from an adult in good health. CDR3 amino acids: CASNSGGPYEQYF. The CDR3 DNA follows: TGTGCCAGCAACAGCGGGGGGCCCTACGAGCAGTACTTC. The variable domain in full, with the rest retrieved from reference TRBV2 and TRBJ2-7, is EPEVTQTPSHQVTQMGQEVILRCVPISNHLYFYWYRQILGQKVEFLVSFYNNEISEKSEIFDDQFSVERPDGSNFTLKIRSTKLEDSAMYFCASNSGGPYEQYFGPGTRLTVT.